The 6 T cell receptor beta chains given below trace back to one sample, sequenced in a study of shared clonotypes between healthy human individuals. Generated by immunoSEQ multiplex PCR, the TCRdb table keeps only in-frame clones and is missing some. The sample lists 1.6 million or so clones; 97% to 99% were seen once. What was sequenced was naive CD4+ T cells sorted from blood. The sample's subset: CD45RA+ positively selected. These receptors all come from a man under 40 in good health.

The CDR3 DNA reads as TGCGCCAGCAGCCAGACACCGAGCACAGATACGCAGTATTTT. Translating gives CASSQTPSTDTQYF. V gene TRBV5-1 combines with J gene TRBJ2-3; unclear D gene. The CDR3 totals 14 residues. Trimming removed 4 bases at V and 0 bases at J, with 9 bases between. Looked up from germline, CDR1 is SGHRS and CDR2 is YFSETQ.

V usage is TRBV5-4 and J usage is TRBJ2-3; no clear D gene. This CDR3 has 13 residues. Germline V CDR1 and CDR2: SGHNT, YYREEE (reference sequence). Trimming removed 2 bases at V and 1 base at J, with 5 bases between. CDR3 DNA sequence: TGTGCCAGCAGCTTTCAAGGCACAGATACGCAGTATTTT. Translation: CASSFQGTDTQYF.

CDR3 amino acids: CASTRQSYYGYTF. DNA of the CDR3: TGTGCCAGCACCCGACAGTCCTACTATGGCTACACCTTC. This chain uses TRBV28 with TRBJ1-2; TRBD1 might be the D (5 bases). The V and J ends lost 7 bases and 3 bases respectively, with 12 bases between them. This CDR3 region has 13 residues. The germline CDR1 and CDR2 sequences are MDHEN and SYDVKM.

The chain joins TRBV19 to TRBJ2-1; D not certain. The CDR3 totals 13 residues. V was pared by 1 base and J by 12 bases, with 13 bases between. Germline CDR1 reads LNHDA; CDR2 reads SQIVND (reference sequence). The chain's CDR3 is CASSIVQSMTQFF. The DNA of the CDR3 is TGTGCCAGTAGTATAGTTCAGTCAATGACGCAGTTCTTC.

Comment on this clone: The same CDR3 can be traced to other DNA sequences in this sample. The DNA for the CDR3 is TGTGCCAGCAGCGCCAGTGGCGCTTCCTACGAGCAGTACTTC. Protein sequence: CASSASGASYEQYF. The chain has TRBV9 and TRBJ2-7, with D uncertain. V was trimmed by 3 bases and J by 1 base, leaving 11 bases between them. Germline loops: CDR1 SGDLS, CDR2 YYNGEE. The CDR3 length is 14 residues.

V usage is TRBV18 and J usage is TRBJ2-1; tentatively, D is TRBD2 (6 bases). Germline V gene lookup returns CDR1 KGHSH and CDR2 LQKENI. The CDR3 is 15 residues long. V lost 3 bases, J lost 4 bases, and 13 bases lay in between. CDR3 in amino acids: CASSPGTPVYNEQFF. CDR3 nucleotide sequence: TGTGCCAGCTCACCCGGGACTCCGGTATACAATGAGCAGTTCTTC.